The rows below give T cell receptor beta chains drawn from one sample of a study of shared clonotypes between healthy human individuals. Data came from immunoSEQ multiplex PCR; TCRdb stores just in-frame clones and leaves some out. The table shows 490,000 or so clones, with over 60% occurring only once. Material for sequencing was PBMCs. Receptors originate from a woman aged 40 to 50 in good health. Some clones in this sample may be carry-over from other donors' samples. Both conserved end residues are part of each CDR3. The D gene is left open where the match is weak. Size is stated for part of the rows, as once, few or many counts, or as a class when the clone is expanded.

cdr3_aa: CASSQAGGWETQYF
cdr3_nt: TGTGCCAGCAGCCAGGCAGGGGGGTGGGAGACCCAGTACTTC
clone_size: -
j_call: TRBJ2-5
v_call: TRBV5-4
d_call: -

cdr3_aa: CASSQRAGGPVEQYF
cdr3_nt: TGCGCCAGCAGCCAAAGAGCGGGAGGGCCGGTGGAGCAGTACTTC
clone_size: -
j_call: TRBJ2-7
v_call: TRBV4-1
d_call: TRBD2

cdr3_aa: CASSFGLANSYEQYF
cdr3_nt: TGTGCCAGCAGCTTCGGACTAGCGAACTCCTACGAGCAGTACTTC
clone_size: -
j_call: TRBJ2-7
v_call: TRBV7-8
d_call: TRBD2

cdr3_aa: CASSPYSQGNQPQHF
cdr3_nt: TGTGCCAGCAGTCCTTATTCACAGGGCAATCAGCCCCAGCATTTT
clone_size: -
j_call: TRBJ1-5
v_call: TRBV6-5
d_call: -

cdr3_aa: CASSSSQGSAGELFF
cdr3_nt: TGTGCCAGCAGCAGTTCACAGGGTTCAGCGGGGGAGCTGTTTTTT
clone_size: few
j_call: TRBJ2-2
v_call: TRBV5-5
d_call: -

cdr3_aa: CASSYSGNNYNEQFF
cdr3_nt: TGTGCCAGCAGCTATAGCGGGAACAACTACAATGAGCAGTTCTTC
clone_size: -
j_call: TRBJ2-1
v_call: TRBV9
d_call: TRBD2

cdr3_aa: CASSLAGQTQYF
cdr3_nt: TGTGCCAGCAGCTTGGCCGGCCAGACCCAGTACTTC
clone_size: -
j_call: TRBJ2-5
v_call: TRBV5-4
d_call: -

cdr3_aa: CSAREHYEQYF
cdr3_nt: TGCAGTGCTAGGGAACACTACGAGCAGTACTTC
clone_size: -
j_call: TRBJ2-7
v_call: TRBV20-1
d_call: -

cdr3_aa: CASSPGRNTGELFF
cdr3_nt: TGTGCCAGCAGCCCGGGACGGAACACCGGGGAGCTGTTTTTT
clone_size: -
j_call: TRBJ2-2
v_call: TRBV5-4
d_call: -

cdr3_aa: CALGGSGYEQYF
cdr3_nt: TGTGCTTTGGGGGGGTCGGGCTACGAGCAGTACTTC
clone_size: -
j_call: TRBJ2-7
v_call: TRBV28
d_call: TRBD2

cdr3_aa: CASSFGNNEKLFF
cdr3_nt: TGTGCCAGCAGCTTCGGGAATAATGAAAAACTGTTTTTT
clone_size: -
j_call: TRBJ1-4
v_call: TRBV5-5
d_call: -

cdr3_aa: CASSPPDLGSYNEQFF
cdr3_nt: TGTGCCAGCTCACCACCCGACCTAGGCTCCTACAATGAGCAGTTCTTC
clone_size: -
j_call: TRBJ2-1
v_call: TRBV18
d_call: -

cdr3_aa: CASSRQAFQPQHF
cdr3_nt: TGTGCCAGCAGTAGACAGGCCTTTCAGCCCCAGCATTTT
clone_size: -
j_call: TRBJ1-5
v_call: TRBV2
d_call: -

cdr3_aa: CASSSRLAGGADTQYF
cdr3_nt: TGTGCCAGCAGCTCCCGACTAGCGGGAGGGGCAGATACGCAGTATTTT
clone_size: -
j_call: TRBJ2-3
v_call: TRBV7-9
d_call: TRBD2

cdr3_aa: CATSSGTGAVYGYTF
cdr3_nt: TGTGCCACCAGCAGTGGGACAGGGGCCGTTTATGGCTACACCTTC
clone_size: -
j_call: TRBJ1-2
v_call: TRBV15
d_call: TRBD1

cdr3_aa: CASSLVAGRSYNEQFF
cdr3_nt: TGCGCCAGCAGCTTGGTGGCGGGACGGTCCTACAATGAGCAGTTCTTC
clone_size: -
j_call: TRBJ2-1
v_call: TRBV5-1
d_call: -

cdr3_aa: CASSVQGPYNEQFF
cdr3_nt: TGTGCCAGCAGTGTACAGGGGCCATACAATGAGCAGTTCTTC
clone_size: -
j_call: TRBJ2-1
v_call: TRBV6-1
d_call: TRBD1

cdr3_aa: CASSLGVRLLYQETQYF
cdr3_nt: TGCGCCAGCAGCTTGGGGGTCAGGTTGCTATACCAAGAGACCCAGTACTTC
clone_size: -
j_call: TRBJ2-5
v_call: TRBV5-1
d_call: -

cdr3_aa: CASSLFGQVTSYEQYF
cdr3_nt: TGTGCCAGCAGCTTATTCGGACAGGTTACCTCCTACGAGCAGTACTTC
clone_size: -
j_call: TRBJ2-7
v_call: TRBV11-2
d_call: TRBD1

cdr3_aa: CASSEDLEQYF
cdr3_nt: TGTGCCAGCAGTGAAGATCTCGAGCAGTACTTC
clone_size: -
j_call: TRBJ2-7
v_call: TRBV6-5
d_call: -

cdr3_aa: CASKSRNSPLHF
cdr3_nt: TGTGCCAGCAAAAGCCGAAATTCACCCCTCCACTTT
clone_size: -
j_call: TRBJ1-6
v_call: TRBV2
d_call: -

cdr3_aa: CASSLINTQYF
cdr3_nt: TGCGCCAGCAGCTTGATAAATACGCAGTATTTT
clone_size: few
j_call: TRBJ2-3
v_call: TRBV5-1
d_call: -

cdr3_aa: CAISGNRVSYNEQFF
cdr3_nt: TGTGCCATCAGTGGAAACAGGGTCTCCTACAATGAGCAGTTCTTC
clone_size: -
j_call: TRBJ2-1
v_call: TRBV10-3
d_call: -

cdr3_aa: CASSLGGAGKEETQYF
cdr3_nt: TGTGCTAGCAGTCTGGGGGGAGCAGGTAAAGAAGAGACCCAGTACTTC
clone_size: -
j_call: TRBJ2-5
v_call: TRBV7-7
d_call: -

cdr3_aa: CATSRGAGGPIGELFF
cdr3_nt: TGTGCCACCAGCAGAGGAGCGGGAGGGCCCATCGGGGAGCTGTTTTTT
clone_size: once
j_call: TRBJ2-2
v_call: TRBV15
d_call: TRBD2

cdr3_aa: CASSKTTEPSGELFF
cdr3_nt: TGTGCCAGCAGTAAAACGACTGAACCCTCCGGGGAGCTGTTTTTT
clone_size: many
j_call: TRBJ2-2
v_call: TRBV6-5
d_call: -